This entry lists 25 T cell receptor beta chains sequenced from one sample in a study of T cell responses to AZD1222 COVID-19 vaccine. The data were produced by immunoSEQ multiplex PCR, yet TCRdb's version contains in-frame clones alone and is incomplete. This sample has roughly 200,000 clones, with roughly nine tenths found just once. This sample comprised peripheral blood, obtained 28 days after the second AZD1222 dose. Every receptor here comes from an adult who received the AZD1222 COVID-19 vaccine.

This clone has only one observation. The chain links TRBV6-4 to TRBJ1-3; 7 bases are shared with TRBD1. V shed 7 bases and J 0 bases; nucleotides not matched to a gene: 9. The CDR3 has 16 amino acids. Germline V gene data show CDR1 as MRHNA and CDR2 as SNTAGT. The CDR3 sequence: CASTEGAATSGNTIYF. In DNA, the CDR3 is TGTGCCAGCACCGAGGGGGCAGCCACCTCTGGAAACACCATATATTTT.

This clone was counted a few times. The chain recombines TRBV5-6 with TRBJ1-1; D may be TRBD1 (6 bases). V shed 3 bases and J shed 4 bases, with 16 bases lying between them. CDR3 length equals 15 residues. Germline V lookup: CDR1 SGHDT, CDR2 YYEEEE. The CDR3 here is CASSYAGTSRTEAFF. For the CDR3, the DNA is TGTGCCAGCAGCTACGCAGGGACATCCCGCACTGAAGCTTTCTTT.

The chain carries TRBV2 and TRBJ1-2; 7 nucleotides line up with TRBD1. After removal of 6 bases from V and 1 base from J, the junction contained 8 bases not matched to a gene. CDR1 and CDR2 from the germline V gene are SNHLY and FYNNEI. This CDR3 has 15 amino acids. CDR3 bases: TGTGCCAGCAGGGCCATGGGGACAGATAACTATGGCTACACCTTC. Encoded protein: CASRAMGTDNYGYTF.

The rearrangement joins TRBV2 to TRBJ2-1; D ambiguous. V lost 6 bases, J lost 0 bases, and 9 bases lay in between. The CDR3 is 14 amino acids. Germline CDR1 and CDR2: SNHLY and FYNNEI. CDR3 in amino acids: CASSTGRSYNEQFF. The CDR3 DNA reads TGTGCCAGCAGCACGGGCCGCTCCTACAATGAGCAGTTCTTC.

J is TRBJ2-7 and V is TRBV5-6; TRBD2 agrees at 8 bases. With V trimmed by 1 base and J by 3 bases, 6 bases remained unmatched. The CDR3 runs to 15 residues. CDR1 and CDR2 (germline): SGHDT, YYEEEE. CDR3 region: CASSLRWSGSYEQYF. CDR3 nucleotide sequence: TGTGCCAGCAGCTTGCGGTGGAGCGGGAGCTACGAGCAGTACTTC.

At least ten counts were recorded for this clone. This chain uses TRBV5-6 with TRBJ1-2; 7 bases are shared with TRBD1. V lost 4 bases, J lost 4 bases, and 1 base stayed unmatched. Per germline, CDR1 SGHDT and CDR2 YYEEEE. The CDR3 covers 12 residues. The CDR3: CASSRDSYGYTF. CDR3 coding DNA: TGTGCCAGCAGCCGGGACAGCTATGGCTACACCTTC.

V is TRBV6-6 and J is TRBJ1-4, with TRBD1 as a possible D gene (5 bases). The CDR3 runs to 13 residues. The V gene lost 10 bases and the J gene lost 5 bases, with 14 bases spanning the gap. CDR1 and CDR2 from the germline V gene are MNHNY and SVGAGI (reference sequence). This chain's CDR3 is CATSIGENEKLFF. DNA for the CDR3: TGTGCCACCTCGATAGGGGAGAATGAAAAACTGTTTTTT.

V usage is TRBV29-1 and J usage is TRBJ1-5; 12 positions agree with TRBD1. Germline V gene sequence: CDR1 SQVTM, CDR2 ANQGSEA. CDR3 length: 18 residues. The ends lost 8 bases at V and 0 bases at J; junction bases unmatched: 14. The CDR3 nucleotides read TGCAGCCCCGGAGGGACAGGGGGCTATATTTATAGCAATCAGCCCCAGCATTTT. Translated: CSPGGTGGYIYSNQPQHF.

The V gene is TRBV6-5, the J gene TRBJ2-7; D unclear. The germline V gene has CDR1 MNHEY and CDR2 SVGAGI. V gave up 6 bases and J gave up 1 base, with 10 bases separating them. There are 13 residues in the CDR3. The CDR3 nucleotides are TGTGCCAGCAGCTTACAGCGTTCCTACGAGCAGTACTTC. It specifies CASSLQRSYEQYF.

This chain connects TRBV5-1 to TRBJ1-2, with D possibly TRBD1 on 5 matching bases. CDR1 and CDR2 (germline): SGHRS, YFSETQ. CDR3 length equals 16 residues. The V end lost 0 bases, the J end lost 1 base, and 13 bases lay between the germline ends. CDR3 residues: CASSLDLTADNYGYTF. CDR3 bases: TGCGCCAGCAGCTTGGATCTGACAGCTGATAACTATGGCTACACCTTC.

This chain connects TRBV4-1 to TRBJ1-6, with 9 bases aligning to TRBD1. V lost 4 bases to trimming and J lost 9 bases; unmatched junction nucleotides: 19. CDR1 is MGHRA and CDR2 is YSYEKL in the germline V gene. This CDR3 has 19 amino acids. In DNA form, the CDR3 reads TGCGCCAGCAGCCTATTTCCCCCGGGACAGGGAAGCCTAAGTTCACCCCTCCACTTT. It codes for CASSLFPPGQGSLSSPLHF.

V and J are TRBV12-5 and TRBJ2-3, with D possibly being TRBD2 (5 bases). V was shortened by 6 bases and J by 3 bases, with 7 bases between the two germline ends. The CDR3 has 12 amino acids. Germline values: CDR1 LGHNT, CDR2 FRNRAP. The CDR3 region has the DNA TGTGCTAGTGGCCCGGGGACAGATACGCAGTATTTT. It is translated as CASGPGTDTQYF.

This clone showed up just once. CDR3 in amino acids: CASSWGAGQPQHF. CDR3 bases: TGTGCCAGCAGTTGGGGGGCAGGTCAGCCCCAGCATTTT. This sequence joins TRBV3-1 (or the pseudogene TRBV3-2) and TRBJ1-5; tentative D call: TRBD1 (6 bases). V shed 6 bases and J shed 6 bases, with 12 bases lying between them. From germline, CDR1 is LGHDT and CDR2 YNNKEL (reference sequence). This CDR3 contains 13 residues.

The rearrangement joins TRBV27 to TRBJ2-1, with 11 bases aligning to TRBD2. From germline, CDR1 is MNHEY and CDR2 SMNVEV (reference sequence). The CDR3 is 16 amino acids. The V gene end was trimmed by 8 bases and the J gene end by 4 bases; junction bases not matched to a gene: 10. The CDR3 bases are TGTGCCAGCTCCGGGACTAGCGGTTTTGAGTACAATGAGCAGTTCTTC. It is translated as CASSGTSGFEYNEQFF.

This rearrangement joins TRBV5-1 to TRBJ1-5; 8 positions agree with TRBD1. The CDR3 is 15 amino acids. Germline values: CDR1 SGHRS, CDR2 YFSETQ. V was pared by 4 bases and J by 0 bases, with 3 bases of the junction left unmatched. The CDR3 loop reads CASSLTGVSNQPQHF. The CDR3 bases are TGCGCCAGCAGCCTGACAGGGGTTAGCAATCAGCCCCAGCATTTT.

This sequence joins TRBV6-5 and TRBJ1-5, with 7 bases aligning to TRBD1. The V gene's germline CDR1 is MNHEY and CDR2 SVGAGI. This CDR3 has 15 amino acids. The V gene end was trimmed by 6 bases and the J gene end by 3 bases; junction bases not matched to a gene: 8. The CDR3 DNA reads TGTGCCAGCAGCCGACAGGGTATGGACAATCAGCCCCAGCATTTT. This encodes CASSRQGMDNQPQHF.

The V call is TRBV5-1, the J call TRBJ2-3; 11 positions match TRBD2. The CDR3 covers 18 residues. V gave up 6 bases and J gave up 0 bases; unmatched junction bases: 12. The germline V gene encodes CDR1 SGHRS and CDR2 YFSETQ. The CDR3 region has the DNA TGCGCCAGCAACCACCTAGCGGGGGGCATTACTAGCACAGATACGCAGTATTTT. This translates into CASNHLAGGITSTDTQYF.

The V call is TRBV6-5, the J call TRBJ1-1, with D unresolved. Germline values: CDR1 MNHEY, CDR2 SVGAGI. V gave up 2 bases and J gave up 2 bases, with 9 bases separating them. CDR3 length: 14 residues. As DNA, the CDR3 is TGTGCCAGCAGTTACGGTCAGACAAACACTGAAGCTTTCTTT. Protein: CASSYGQTNTEAFF.

The CDR3 DNA is TGTGCCAGCAGCAGTTATCTGGGGATGAACACTGAAGCTTTCTTT. Translation gives CASSSYLGMNTEAFF. The chain carries TRBV5-8 and TRBJ1-1; no firm D call. The CDR3 is 15 residues long. CDR1 and CDR2 from the germline V gene are SGHTS and YDEGEE. V lost 4 bases to trimming and J lost 0 bases, with 13 bases between them.

The V call is TRBV5-1, the J call TRBJ1-1; D is unresolved. Trimming removed 1 base from V and 4 bases from J, with 11 bases in between. CDR1 and CDR2 from the germline V gene are SGHRS and YFSETQ. The CDR3 consists of 14 residues. CDR3 sequence reads: CASSLLVASTEAFF. The CDR3 DNA reads TGCGCCAGCAGCTTGTTAGTCGCGAGCACTGAAGCTTTCTTT.

The rearrangement joins TRBV30 to TRBJ2-7; tentatively, D is TRBD1 or TRBD2 (5 bases each). The CDR3 sequence is 13 residues long. V was pared by 2 bases and J by 6 bases, with 14 bases between. Per the germline V gene, CDR1 is GTSNPN and CDR2 is SVGIG (reference sequence). CDR3 residues: CAWSWGTQVEQYF. The CDR3 DNA reads TGTGCCTGGAGTTGGGGGACCCAGGTCGAGCAGTACTTC.

The genes are TRBV5-1 and TRBJ1-2, with TRBD1 as a possible D gene (5 bases). Per germline, CDR1 SGHRS and CDR2 YFSETQ. CDR3 length: 12 amino acids. The V end was cut by 4 bases, the J end by 6 bases, with 10 bases between. CDR3 sequence reads: CASSLGTDGYTF. In DNA, the CDR3 is TGCGCCAGCAGCCTCGGGACGGATGGCTACACCTTC. Complete variable domain (other parts from reference TRBV5-1 and TRBJ1-2): KAGVTQTPRYLIKTRGQQVTLSCSPISGHRSVSWYQQTPGQGLQFLFEYFSETQRNKGNFPGRFSGRQFSNSRSEMNVSTLELGDSALYLCASSLGTDGYTFGSGTRLTVV.

This chain links TRBV4-2 with TRBJ2-1; 8 bases fit TRBD2. The CDR3 is 13 residues long. Germline loops: CDR1 LGHNA, CDR2 YNFKEQ. The V and J ends lost 3 bases and 9 bases, in that order; junction bases with no gene match: 4. CDR3 sequence: CASSQSGSGEQFF. CDR3 coding DNA: TGTGCCAGCAGCCAGAGCGGGAGCGGTGAGCAGTTCTTC.

The chain is built from TRBV5-1 and TRBJ2-2; 8 positions match TRBD1. The CDR3 is made up of 17 amino acids. Germline V gene lookup returns CDR1 SGHRS and CDR2 YFSETQ. With 1 base clipped from V and 7 bases from J, the junction kept 12 bases outside the gene matches. CDR3 protein: CASSLPRGRGLDGELFF. DNA for the CDR3: TGCGCCAGCAGCTTGCCCCGCGGCAGGGGGCTCGACGGGGAGCTGTTTTTT.

The chain joins TRBV7-9 to TRBJ1-2; a possible D gene is TRBD1 (5 bases). With 1 base removed from V and 6 bases from J, the gap between germline ends came to 9 bases. Germline V gene lookup returns CDR1 SEHNR and CDR2 FQNEAQ (reference sequence). The CDR3 length is 13 residues. The DNA for the CDR3 is TGTGCCAGCAGCTTAGGGGGGGTTGATGGCTACACCTTC. Its translation is CASSLGGVDGYTF.